A selection of T cell receptor beta chains follows, all from one sample in a study of identical twins. TCRdb reprocessed the 5' RACE reads with MiXCR, giving one entry per CDR3 protein. The table includes 150,000 or so distinct CDR3 sequences, 3% to 4% detected once. The sample comprised memory T cells sorted from blood. These receptors came from a man aged 18 to 30 in good health. CDR3s leave out the opening cysteine and the closing phenylalanine or tryptophan. D genes are given only for firm matches.

D: -
V: TRBV12-3/TRBV12-4
J: TRBJ1-4
CDR3: ASSAEQGGGEKLF

D: -
V: TRBV10-3
J: TRBJ2-1
CDR3: AIGGSGDNEQF

D: TRBD1
V: TRBV5-1
J: TRBJ1-1
CDR3: ASSLRQQGDGTEAF

D: TRBD1
V: TRBV5-1
J: TRBJ1-1
CDR3: ASSRHRDRVTEAF

D: -
V: TRBV7-4
J: TRBJ2-3
CDR3: ASSLGDFTDTQY

D: -
V: TRBV7-3
J: TRBJ2-3
CDR3: ASGLLPTDTQY

D: TRBD2
V: TRBV4-1
J: TRBJ2-2
CDR3: ASSREGLAPGELF

D: TRBD1
V: TRBV29-1
J: TRBJ1-1
CDR3: SDTTGTATEAF

D: -
V: TRBV20-1
J: TRBJ1-1
CDR3: SVGQARTPEAF

D: TRBD1
V: TRBV27
J: TRBJ2-3
CDR3: ASRRRQGATDTQY

D: -
V: TRBV7-9
J: TRBJ1-1
CDR3: ASGAGTEAF

D: -
V: TRBV19
J: TRBJ2-5
CDR3: ASSLGRAETQY

D: -
V: TRBV20-1
J: TRBJ1-2
CDR3: SARDPEAGANYGYT

D: TRBD2
V: TRBV7-9
J: TRBJ2-1
CDR3: ASSLATSGSIYNEQF

D: TRBD1
V: TRBV15
J: TRBJ1-1
CDR3: ATSRSLLGQINTEAF

D: -
V: TRBV12-3/TRBV12-4
J: TRBJ2-2
CDR3: ASSLANTGELF

D: -
V: TRBV7-2
J: TRBJ2-4
CDR3: ASSLEGLAKNIQY

D: -
V: TRBV15
J: TRBJ2-1
CDR3: ATSRDLALAEQF

D: TRBD2
V: TRBV20-1
J: TRBJ2-5
CDR3: SATNPRGRVMYQETQY

D: -
V: TRBV5-5
J: TRBJ2-5
CDR3: ASSVQGTLGETQY

D: -
V: TRBV7-2
J: TRBJ2-5
CDR3: ASSFTSGGTQETQY

D: TRBD1
V: TRBV20-1
J: TRBJ1-6
CDR3: SARDFSRTGENSPLH

D: -
V: TRBV7-9
J: TRBJ1-3
CDR3: ASSGGGRLSGNTIY

D: -
V: TRBV20-1
J: TRBJ2-6
CDR3: SAIFGANVLT

D: TRBD1
V: TRBV15
J: TRBJ1-1
CDR3: ATSIKQGGTEAF

D: -
V: TRBV3-1
J: TRBJ1-1
CDR3: ASSQHRAGNTEAF

D: TRBD1
V: TRBV10-3
J: TRBJ2-2
CDR3: ATGTGSPGELF

D: -
V: TRBV11-2
J: TRBJ2-3
CDR3: ASTTSTDTQY

D: TRBD1
V: TRBV7-2
J: TRBJ1-1
CDR3: ASSSPGTGGTEAF

D: TRBD1
V: TRBV19
J: TRBJ1-1
CDR3: ASKPGQLEAF

D: -
V: TRBV9
J: TRBJ1-1
CDR3: ASSVVEGGEAF

D: -
V: TRBV7-4
J: TRBJ2-5
CDR3: ASSFRDHRDRGRLAGRYQETQY

D: TRBD2
V: TRBV28
J: TRBJ2-1
CDR3: ASRTSGSNLYNEQF

D: -
V: TRBV9
J: TRBJ2-7
CDR3: ASSPRDGGSYEQY

D: TRBD1
V: TRBV27
J: TRBJ2-6
CDR3: ASSLRPGTGDYSGANVLT

D: -
V: TRBV20-1
J: TRBJ1-2
CDR3: SATPGLRQGGYT

D: TRBD2
V: TRBV4-1
J: TRBJ2-1
CDR3: ASSQETGRARNEQF

D: TRBD1
V: TRBV28
J: TRBJ1-6
CDR3: ASSPGGQVISPLH

D: -
V: TRBV3-1
J: TRBJ1-4
CDR3: ASSQMTEKLF

D: -
V: TRBV6-1
J: TRBJ2-3
CDR3: ASNPGAADTQY

D: TRBD2
V: TRBV28
J: TRBJ2-3
CDR3: ASRRLAGYTDTQY

D: -
V: TRBV4-3
J: TRBJ2-7
CDR3: ASSQEGTSNVRPYEQY

D: -
V: TRBV11-1
J: TRBJ2-5
CDR3: ASSISRNPQETQY

D: -
V: TRBV12-3/TRBV12-4
J: TRBJ2-3
CDR3: ASSSGDTDTQY

D: TRBD2
V: TRBV5-5
J: TRBJ2-2
CDR3: ASSPRTSGNTGELF

D: TRBD1
V: TRBV20-1
J: TRBJ1-4
CDR3: SVPHRGFGEKLF